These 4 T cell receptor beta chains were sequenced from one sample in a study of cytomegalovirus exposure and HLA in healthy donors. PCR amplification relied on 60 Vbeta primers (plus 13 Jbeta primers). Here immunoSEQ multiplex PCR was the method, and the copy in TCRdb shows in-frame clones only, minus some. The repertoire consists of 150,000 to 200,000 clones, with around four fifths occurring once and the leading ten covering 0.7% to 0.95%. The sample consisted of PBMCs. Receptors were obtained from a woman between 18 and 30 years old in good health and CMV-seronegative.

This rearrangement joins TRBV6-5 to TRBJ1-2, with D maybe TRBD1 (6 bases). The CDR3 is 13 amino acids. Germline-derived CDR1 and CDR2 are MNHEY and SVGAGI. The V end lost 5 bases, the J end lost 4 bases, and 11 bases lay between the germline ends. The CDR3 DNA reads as TGTGCCAGCAGTGAAACAGGGATCTATGGCTACACCTTC. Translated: CASSETGIYGYTF.

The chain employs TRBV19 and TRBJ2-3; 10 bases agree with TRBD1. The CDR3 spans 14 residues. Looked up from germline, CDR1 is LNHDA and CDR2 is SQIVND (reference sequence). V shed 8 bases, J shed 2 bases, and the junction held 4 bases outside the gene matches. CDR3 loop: CASSGTGATDTQYF. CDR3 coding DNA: TGTGCCAGTTCTGGGACAGGGGCCACAGATACGCAGTATTTT.

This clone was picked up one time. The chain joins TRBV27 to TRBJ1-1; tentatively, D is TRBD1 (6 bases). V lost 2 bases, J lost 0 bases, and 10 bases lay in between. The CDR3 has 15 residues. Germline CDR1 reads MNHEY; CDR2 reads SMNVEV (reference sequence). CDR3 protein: CASSLRQVMNTEAFF. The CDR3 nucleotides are TGTGCCAGCAGTTTAAGACAGGTAATGAACACTGAAGCTTTCTTT.

CDR3 loop: CASSLAGAKNIQYF. In nucleotides, the CDR3 is TGTGCCAGCAGCCTAGCGGGAGCCAAAAACATTCAGTACTTC. The J gene is TRBJ2-4, the V gene TRBV14; TRBD2 matches 7 bases. This CDR3 is 14 amino acids long. V shed 4 bases and J 0 bases; nucleotides not matched to a gene: 0. Looked up from germline, CDR1 is SGHDN and CDR2 is FVKESK. Drawing the rest from reference TRBV14 and TRBJ2-4, the complete variable domain is EAGVTQFPSHSVIEKGQTVTLRCDPISGHDNLYWYRRVMGKEIKFLLHFVKESKQDESGMPNNRFLAERTGGTYSTLKVQPAELEDSGVYFCASSLAGAKNIQYFGAGTRLSVL.